Listed here are 9 T cell receptor beta chains from one sample, sequenced in a study of shared clonotypes between healthy human individuals. The data were produced by immunoSEQ multiplex PCR, yet TCRdb's version contains in-frame clones alone and is incomplete. The table lists about 320,000 clones, around 87% of them singletons, with 15% to 20% in the top ten. Material for sequencing was memory CD8+ T cells sorted from blood. Subset meaning: CD45RO+ cells pooled with CCR7-negative TemRA cells. Receptors were obtained from a young man in good health.

The chain uses TRBV29-1 and TRBJ2-1; possibly TRBD1 for D (6 bases). Germline values: CDR1 SQVTM, CDR2 ANQGSEA. V lost 6 bases, J lost 0 bases, and 18 bases lay in between. This CDR3 region has 16 residues. The CDR3, as DNA: TGCAGCGTGAGAAACTGGGACACCAGCTCCTACAATGAGCAGTTCTTC. Protein product: CSVRNWDTSSYNEQFF.

The gene calls are TRBV21-1 and TRBJ2-7; the table's D call, TRBD2, has no DNA check behind it. TRBV21-1 is given as a pseudogene. CDR3 length: 13 amino acids. CDR3 in DNA: TGTGCCGCCACTAGCGTTAGAACCTACGAGCAGTACTTC. This sequence encodes CAATSVRTYEQYF.

The chain carries TRBV27 and TRBJ2-7, with D perhaps assigned TRBD1 or TRBD2 (5 bases each). The CDR3 loop spans 17 amino acids. V gave up 4 bases and J gave up 2 bases, with 21 bases separating them. CDR1 and CDR2 from the germline V gene are MNHEY and SMNVEV (reference sequence). The DNA for the CDR3 is TGTGCCAGCAGTTCGGGGATTTCGGGACCCTTAACCTACGAGCAGTACTTC. It encodes CASSSGISGPLTYEQYF.

This chain uses TRBV7-9 with TRBJ1-2; TRBD1 aligns across 10 bases. The CDR3 spans 14 residues. CDR1 SEHNR and CDR2 FQNEAQ come from the germline V gene (reference sequence). V trimming: 5 bases; J trimming: 6 bases; junction bases outside the gene matches: 6. The CDR3 DNA is TGTGCCAGCAGCGTCCCCGGGACAGGGGATGGCTACACCTTC. Encoded protein: CASSVPGTGDGYTF. Full variable domain (missing parts from reference TRBV7-9 and TRBJ1-2): DTGVSQNPRHKITKRGQNVTFRCDPISEHNRLYWYRQTLGQGPEFLTYFQNEAQLEKSRLLSDRFSAERPKGSFSTLEIQRTEQGDSAMYLCASSVPGTGDGYTFGSGTRLTVV.

This clone was detected a few times. The V gene is TRBV25-1, the J gene TRBJ1-1; possible D gene TRBD1, 5 bases. Deletions cut 3 bases from V and 4 bases from J, with 12 bases between. This CDR3 is built from 14 residues. Germline V gene data show CDR1 as MGHDK and CDR2 as SYGVNS. CDR3 nucleotides: TGTGCCAGCAGTGATGGAGGGGAGTTCACTGAAGCTTTCTTT. Its translation: CASSDGGEFTEAFF. The complete variable domain, with remaining parts taken from reference TRBV25-1 and TRBJ1-1, reads EADIYQTPRYLVIGTGKKITLECSQTMGHDKMYWYQQDPGMELHLIHYSYGVNSTEKGDLSSESTVSRIRTEHFPLTLESARPSHTSQYLCASSDGGEFTEAFFGQGTRLTVV.

A few counts support this clone. V is TRBV6-6 and J is TRBJ2-7; the D is unclear. The V gene lost 2 bases and the J gene lost 4 bases, with 3 bases spanning the gap. The CDR3 is made up of 11 amino acids. Germline-derived CDR1 and CDR2 are MNHNY and SVGAGI (reference sequence). Here the CDR3 DNA reads TGTGCCAGCAGTTACGTTTACGAGCAGTACTTC. Encoded protein: CASSYVYEQYF.

This clone is a singleton in its sample. V gene TRBV7-9 combines with J gene TRBJ2-3; D gene uncertain. V was clipped by 4 bases and J by 6 bases, with 8 bases between them. Germline CDR1 reads SEHNR; CDR2 reads FQNEAQ (reference sequence). The CDR3 is 12 residues long. CDR3 amino acids: CASSSPTDTQYF. The CDR3, as DNA: TGTGCCAGCAGCTCACCAACCGATACGCAGTATTTT. Combining the CDR3 with reference TRBV7-9 and TRBJ2-3 gives the whole variable domain DTGVSQNPRHKITKRGQNVTFRCDPISEHNRLYWYRQTLGQGPEFLTYFQNEAQLEKSRLLSDRFSAERPKGSFSTLEIQRTEQGDSAMYLCASSSPTDTQYFGPGTRLTVL.

V usage is TRBV27 and J usage is TRBJ1-1; no firm D call. Trimming removed 2 bases from V and 1 base from J, with 8 bases in between. Germline V lookup: CDR1 MNHEY, CDR2 SMNVEV (reference sequence). The CDR3 length is 14 residues. The CDR3 loop is CASSLRMGNTEAFF. CDR3 nucleotides: TGTGCCAGCAGTTTAAGGATGGGGAACACTGAAGCTTTCTTT.

V usage is TRBV6-5 and J usage is TRBJ1-2; D is unclear. CDR1 is MNHEY, CDR2 SVGAGI, per germline. The CDR3 runs to 15 residues. Trimming cost V 2 bases and J 4 bases, with 14 bases left between them. The CDR3 bases are TGTGCCAGCAGTTACAAGGACTCCGGCTTCTATGGCTACACCTTC. Amino acids: CASSYKDSGFYGYTF.